What follows describes a single T cell receptor (beta chain). Data came from immunoSEQ multiplex PCR; TCRdb stores just in-frame clones and leaves some out. Here the sample spans 400,000 to 500,000 clones, roughly 88% being singletons. The data are from a study of blood T cell repertoires in COVID-19. Germline assignment: CDR1 MNHNY and CDR2 SVGAGI (reference sequence). V lost 2 bases and J 0 bases, leaving 10 bases between the germline ends. The CDR3 has 15 residues. The sample comprised peripheral blood. The clonotype originates from a woman aged 25 to 45 with active or convalescent COVID-19. This chain joins TRBV6-6 and TRBJ1-2, with no clear D. The CDR3: CASSYARGANYGYTF. The DNA for the CDR3 is TGTGCCAGCAGTTACGCTCGCGGAGCTAACTATGGCTACACCTTC.